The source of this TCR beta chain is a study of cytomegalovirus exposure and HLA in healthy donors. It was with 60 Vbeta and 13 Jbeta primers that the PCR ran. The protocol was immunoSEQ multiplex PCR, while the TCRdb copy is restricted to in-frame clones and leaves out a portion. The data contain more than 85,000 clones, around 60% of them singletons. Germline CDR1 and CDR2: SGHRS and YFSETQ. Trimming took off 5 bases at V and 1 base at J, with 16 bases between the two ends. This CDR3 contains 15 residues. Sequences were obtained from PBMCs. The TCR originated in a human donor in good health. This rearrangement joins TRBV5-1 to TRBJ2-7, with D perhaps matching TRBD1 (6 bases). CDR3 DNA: TGCGCCAGCAGGTATAACAGGGATCCGTCCTACGAGCAGTACTTC. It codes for CASRYNRDPSYEQYF.